What follows is one TCR beta chain and its context. The antigen is undetermined. This record belongs to a study of cytomegalovirus exposure and HLA in healthy donors. Study as a whole: One earlier analysis, a look at approximately 190 million T cells, found about 100 million unique TCR beta sequences. Study-level findings and limits: As a later analysis showed, a missense DCLRE1C variant was linked to trimming of TCR beta V- and J-genes. Excluded: some indistinguishable V segments such as TRBV6-2 and TRBV6-3.

The donors were healthy bone marrow donors. The V and J ends lost 2 bases and 1 base respectively, with 8 bases between them. Germline-derived CDR1 and CDR2 are SEHNR and FQNEAQ (reference sequence). The CDR3 loop spans 14 amino acids. PCR involved 60 Vbeta and 13 Jbeta primers. Produced via immunoSEQ multiplex PCR; TCRdb's table is partial and in-frame only. This sample has under 65,000 clones; approximately 84% occur once, and the top ten carry 2.5% to 3%. This receptor was obtained from a man in his forties or fifties in good health and CMV-seronegative. The sample comprised PBMCs. This chain links TRBV7-9 with TRBJ1-1, with D perhaps TRBD1 (5 bases). CDR3 sequence: CASSLSTANTEAFF. The CDR3 DNA follows: TGTGCCAGCAGCTTATCGACAGCGAACACTGAAGCTTTCTTT. The whole variable domain, remainder taken from reference TRBV7-9 and TRBJ1-1, is DTGVSQNPRHKITKRGQNVTFRCDPISEHNRLYWYRQTLGQGPEFLTYFQNEAQLEKSRLLSDRFSAERPKGSFSTLEIQRTEQGDSAMYLCASSLSTANTEAFFGQGTRLTVV.